The sequence of this T cell receptor (beta chain) was determined in a study of T cell repertoires in cytomegalovirus infection. This clonotype was counted ten times or more. MiXCR, run by TCRdb on the reads, gives a single entry per CDR3 protein. The table has under 600,000 distinct CDR3 sequences, about 17% seen once. Sequenced sample: CD8+ T cells from PBMCs. The receptor was derived from a human donor in good health (CMV status not recorded). Some clones in this sample may be carry-over from other donors' samples.

The CDR3 bases are TGTGCCAGCAGCTTACTCGGGACTAGCGGGGAGACCCAGTACTTC. This codes for CASSLLGTSGETQYF. J is TRBJ2-5 and V is TRBV7-3, with TRBD2 matching over 12 bases. V gave up 2 bases and J gave up 5 bases; unmatched junction bases: 3. This CDR3 spans 15 amino acids. Germline CDR1 is SGHTA and CDR2 is FQGTGA.